This TCR beta chain was identified during a study of cytomegalovirus exposure and HLA in healthy donors. PCR involved 60 Vbeta and 13 Jbeta primers. TCRdb's copy holds only in-frame clones and misses some; the assay was immunoSEQ multiplex PCR. This sample carries some 140,000 clones, under 75% of them seen once, and the ten largest clones take approximately 2.5%. V trimming: 2 bases; J trimming: 0 bases; junction bases outside the gene matches: 9. CDR1 is MNHEY, CDR2 SMNVEV, per germline (reference sequence). The CDR3 has 18 amino acids. The sequence came from a middle-aged woman in good health and CMV-seronegative. The V gene is TRBV27, the J gene TRBJ2-3; 9 bases are shared with TRBD1. The source material was PBMCs. The CDR3 sequence is CASSLTGGRTTSTDTQYF. The CDR3 DNA sequence: TGTGCCAGCAGTTTAACAGGGGGCCGAACAACTAGCACAGATACGCAGTATTTT.